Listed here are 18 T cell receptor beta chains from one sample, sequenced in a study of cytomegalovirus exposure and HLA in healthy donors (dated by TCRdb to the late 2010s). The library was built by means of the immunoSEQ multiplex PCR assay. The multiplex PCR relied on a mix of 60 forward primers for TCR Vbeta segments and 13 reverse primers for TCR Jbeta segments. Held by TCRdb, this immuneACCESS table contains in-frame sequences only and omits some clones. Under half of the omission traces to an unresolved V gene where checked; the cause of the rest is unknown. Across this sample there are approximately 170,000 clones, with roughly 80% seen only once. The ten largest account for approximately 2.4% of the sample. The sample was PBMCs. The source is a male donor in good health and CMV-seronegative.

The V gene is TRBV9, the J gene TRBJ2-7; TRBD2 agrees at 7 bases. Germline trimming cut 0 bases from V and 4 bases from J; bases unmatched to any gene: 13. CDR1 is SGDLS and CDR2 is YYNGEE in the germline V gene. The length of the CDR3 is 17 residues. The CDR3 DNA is TGTGCCAGCAGCGTAGTGTGCGGGAGAGAGGTTTGGTACGAGCAGTACTTC. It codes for CASSVVCGREVWYEQYF.

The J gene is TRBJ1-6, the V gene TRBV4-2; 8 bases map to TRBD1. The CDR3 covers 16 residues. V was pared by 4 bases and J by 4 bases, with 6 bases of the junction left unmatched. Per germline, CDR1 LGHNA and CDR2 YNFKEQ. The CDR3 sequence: CASSPKQGEYNSPLHF. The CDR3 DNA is TGTGCCAGCAGCCCCAAACAGGGGGAATATAATTCACCCCTCCACTTT.

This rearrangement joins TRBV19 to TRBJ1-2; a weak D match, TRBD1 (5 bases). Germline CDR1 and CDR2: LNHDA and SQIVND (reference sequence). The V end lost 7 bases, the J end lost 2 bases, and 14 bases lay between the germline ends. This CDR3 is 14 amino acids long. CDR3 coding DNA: TGTGCCAGTAAGGGGTTCGGGGGGAACTATGGCTACACCTTC. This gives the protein CASKGFGGNYGYTF.

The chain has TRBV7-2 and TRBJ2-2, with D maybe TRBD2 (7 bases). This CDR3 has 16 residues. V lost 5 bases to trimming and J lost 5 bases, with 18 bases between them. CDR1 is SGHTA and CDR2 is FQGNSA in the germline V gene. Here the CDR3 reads CASSPVRGEGTGELFF. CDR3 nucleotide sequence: TGTGCCAGCAGCCCGGTGAGGGGGGAGGGAACCGGGGAGCTGTTTTTT.

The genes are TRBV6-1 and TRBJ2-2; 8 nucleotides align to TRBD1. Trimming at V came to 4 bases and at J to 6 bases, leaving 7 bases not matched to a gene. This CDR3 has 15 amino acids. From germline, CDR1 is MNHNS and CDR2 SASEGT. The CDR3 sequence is CASSVRDRSAGELFF. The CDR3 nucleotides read TGTGCCAGCAGTGTCCGGGACAGGTCAGCCGGGGAGCTGTTTTTT.

The CDR3 nucleotides are TGTGCCAGCAGTGAAGACGGGACAGGGGGCTACGAGCAGTACTTC. Translation gives CASSEDGTGGYEQYF. The chain links TRBV2 to TRBJ2-5, with 11 bases aligning to TRBD1. Matching the DNA end better, TRBJ2-7 makes the J call doubtful. This CDR3 contains 15 residues. Germline assignment: CDR1 SNHLY and CDR2 FYNNEI.

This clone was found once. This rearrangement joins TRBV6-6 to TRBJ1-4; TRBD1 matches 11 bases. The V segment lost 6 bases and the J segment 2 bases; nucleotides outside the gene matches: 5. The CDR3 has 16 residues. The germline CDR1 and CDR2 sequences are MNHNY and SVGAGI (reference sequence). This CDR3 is CASSPGQGVTNEKLFF. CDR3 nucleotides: TGTGCCAGCAGCCCGGGACAGGGGGTGACTAATGAAAAACTGTTTTTT.

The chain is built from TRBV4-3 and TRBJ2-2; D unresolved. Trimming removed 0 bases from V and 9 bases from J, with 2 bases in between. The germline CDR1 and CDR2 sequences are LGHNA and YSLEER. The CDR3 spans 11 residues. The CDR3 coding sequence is TGCGCCAGCAGCCAAGATAGGGAGCTGTTTTTT. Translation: CASSQDRELFF.

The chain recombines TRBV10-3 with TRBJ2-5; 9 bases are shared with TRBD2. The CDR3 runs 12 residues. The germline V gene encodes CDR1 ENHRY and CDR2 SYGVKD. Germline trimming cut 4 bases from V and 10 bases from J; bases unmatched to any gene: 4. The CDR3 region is CAISVAGVIQYF. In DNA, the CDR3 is TGTGCCATCAGTGTAGCGGGGGTTATCCAGTACTTC.

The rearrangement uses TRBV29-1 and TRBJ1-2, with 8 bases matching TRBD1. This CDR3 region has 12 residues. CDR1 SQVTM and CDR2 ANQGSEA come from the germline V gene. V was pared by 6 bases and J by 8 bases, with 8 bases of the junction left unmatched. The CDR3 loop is CSVGRTGSGYTF. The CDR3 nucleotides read TGCAGCGTGGGGCGGACAGGGAGCGGCTACACCTTC. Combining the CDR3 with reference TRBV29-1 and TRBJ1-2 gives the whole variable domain SAVISQKPSRDICQRGTSLTIQCQVDSQVTMMFWYRQQPGQSLTLIATANQGSEATYESGFVIDKFPISRPNLTFSTLTVSNMSPEDSSIYLCSVGRTGSGYTFGSGTRLTVV.

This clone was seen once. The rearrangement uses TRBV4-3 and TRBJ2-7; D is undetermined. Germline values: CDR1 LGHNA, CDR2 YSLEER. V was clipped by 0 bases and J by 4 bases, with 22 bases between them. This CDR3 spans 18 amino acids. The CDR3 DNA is TGCGCCAGCAGCCAAGATTTGCTCGTACAAGGCAGGCAATACGAGCAGTACTTC. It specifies CASSQDLLVQGRQYEQYF.

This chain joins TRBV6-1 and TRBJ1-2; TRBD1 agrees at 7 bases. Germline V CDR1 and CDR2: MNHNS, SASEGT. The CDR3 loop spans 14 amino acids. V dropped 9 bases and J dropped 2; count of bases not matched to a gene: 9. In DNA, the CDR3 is TGTGCCAGTACAAAGGGACAGTTGAACTATGGCTACACCTTC. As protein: CASTKGQLNYGYTF.

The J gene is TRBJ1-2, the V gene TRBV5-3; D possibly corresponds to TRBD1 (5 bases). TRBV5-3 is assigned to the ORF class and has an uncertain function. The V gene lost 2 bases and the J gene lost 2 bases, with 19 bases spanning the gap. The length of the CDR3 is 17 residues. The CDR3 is CARSFTGLRNLNYGYTF. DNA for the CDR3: TGTGCCAGAAGCTTCACAGGCCTAAGGAACCTAAACTATGGCTACACCTTC.

CDR3 residues: CASSLRRSRAATGHSPLHF. The CDR3 DNA sequence: TGTGCCAGCAGTTTACGCCGAAGCAGGGCCGCGACAGGGCATTCACCCCTCCACTTT. The rearrangement uses TRBV27 and TRBJ1-6; TRBD1 matches 7 bases. Germline-derived CDR1 and CDR2 are MNHEY and SMNVEV (reference sequence). J gave up 8 bases and V 2 bases, and 18 bases lay outside the gene matches. The CDR3 has 19 amino acids.

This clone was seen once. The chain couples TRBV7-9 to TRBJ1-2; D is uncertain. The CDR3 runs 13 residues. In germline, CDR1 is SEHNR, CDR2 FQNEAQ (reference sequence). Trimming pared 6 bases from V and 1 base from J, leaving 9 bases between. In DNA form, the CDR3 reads TGTGCCAGCAGAGGAGGGATTAACTATGGCTACACCTTC. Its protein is CASRGGINYGYTF.

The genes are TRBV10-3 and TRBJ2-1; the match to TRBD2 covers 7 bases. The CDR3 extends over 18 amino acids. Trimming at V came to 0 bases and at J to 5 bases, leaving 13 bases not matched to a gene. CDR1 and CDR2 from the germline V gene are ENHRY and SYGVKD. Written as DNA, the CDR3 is TGTGCCATCAGTGAGTCTTCTAGCGGTTGGGTCGGGAACAATGAGCAGTTCTTC. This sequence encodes CAISESSSGWVGNNEQFF.

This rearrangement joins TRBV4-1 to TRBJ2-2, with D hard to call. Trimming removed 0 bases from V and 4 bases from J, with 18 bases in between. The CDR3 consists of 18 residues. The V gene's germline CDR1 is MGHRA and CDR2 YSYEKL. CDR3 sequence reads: CASSQDSKIARITGELFF. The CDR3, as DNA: TGCGCCAGCAGCCAAGATTCTAAAATCGCGCGTATCACCGGGGAGCTGTTTTTT.

Written as DNA, the CDR3 is TGCAGCGTTGGACTTTACAATGAGCAGTTCTTC. Its protein product is CSVGLYNEQFF. The V call is TRBV29-1, the J call TRBJ2-1, with D unclear. The V end lost 4 bases, the J end lost 4 bases, and 5 bases lay between the germline ends. In germline, CDR1 is SQVTM, CDR2 ANQGSEA. There are 11 residues in the CDR3.